This T cell receptor (beta chain) was obtained from a study of low-dose radiotherapy and immunotherapy resistance in tumors. At the level of the study: Radiation delivery to Cohort 1 consisted of 0.5 Gy per fraction every 2 weeks, summing to 6.5 Gy. Those assigned to Cohort 2 were treated with 1 Gy per fraction every two weeks (13 Gy in total over 26 weeks).

As for time point: before trial treatment. This clonotype was found many times. Alpha- and beta-chain coverage of first-strand cDNA came from TRAV- and TRBV-specific primers. With a constant-region primer and a V-primer adapter, TCRs were subjected to around 18 PCR cycles of amplification. Each CDR3 protein gets one entry after TCRdb re-called the reads with MiXCR. The sample lists around 68,000 distinct CDR3 sequences; about 30% were seen once. This sequence was found in a male donor with rectosigmoid adenocarcinoma. The material sequenced was PBMCs, taken before treatment.

CDR3 residues: CASSDRDRGLSNEQYF. CDR3 in DNA: TGTGCCAGCAGCGACCGGGACAGGGGGCTTTCTAACGAGCAGTACTTC. The rearrangement uses TRBV11-2 and TRBJ2-7; TRBD1 agrees at 12 bases. The germline CDR1 and CDR2 sequences are SGHAT and FQNNGV. Trimming cost V 5 bases and J 5 bases; bases outside gene matches: 10. The length of the CDR3 is 16 residues. Variable domain in full (rest from reference TRBV11-2 and TRBJ2-7): EAGVAQSPRYKIIEKRQSVAFWCNPISGHATLYWYQQILGQGPKLLIQFQNNGVVDDSQLPKDRFSAERLKGVDSTLKIQPAKLEDSAVYLCASSDRDRGLSNEQYFGPGTRLTVT.